Described below is a single T cell receptor beta chain sequence and its context. Its antigen is not yet known. Base qualities were left out, and no much larger clone turns up one base away. In the first month after transplant, blood samples were collected up to 4 times, and after that at least monthly when available. The sample belongs to a study of graft-versus-host responses after intestinal transplantation (dated by TCRdb to the early 2020s). A note on the overall study: Recipients received multivisceral, liver-intestinal, or isolated intestinal transplants. Donor T cell macrochimerism was defined as a peak of at least 4% donor T cells among recipient peripheral blood mononuclear cells. A cohort of about two dozen intestinal transplant recipients, including one retransplant, was enrolled, and 3 patients lacking pretransplant specimens were excluded. Every recipient was given anti-thymocyte globulin induction, then maintenance tacrolimus and steroids for two to three years. Bulk TCR-beta CDR3 sequencing was used to track graft-versus-host and host-versus-graft alloreactive T cell clones in the graft, circulation and bone marrow after intestinal transplantation. To identify alloreactive clones, pre-transplant mixed lymphocyte reaction products were sequenced and compared with unstimulated pre-transplant donor and recipient T cells. Rather than being sequenced by the commercial service, samples from a few later patients were sequenced in-house on an Illumina MiSeq and processed with MiXCR. Overall results and qualifications from the work: In patients with donor T cell macrochimerism, the allografts had high GvH to HvG T cell clonal ratios. The relatively low number and heterogeneity of intestinal transplant patients limited the conclusions. GvH clones were found in recipient bone marrow, and some of the GvH clones appeared earlier in ileal mucosa or blood, which is consistent with an intestinal mucosal origin. Early after transplant, peak levels of circulating GvH clones were associated with declines in HvG clones.

From cysteine to phenylalanine, the CDR3 is 13 amino acids long. Only CDR3 DNA remains: 39 bases, in frame from the first base. V gives up 7 bases and J gives up 8 bases, and the segment between their germline ends measures 15 bases. According to the germline V gene, CDR1 reads SGHRS and CDR2 reads YFSETQ. The method behind the library was the immunoSEQ multiplex PCR assay. For most patients, high-throughput TCR-beta CDR3 sequencing of genomic DNA was performed by Adaptive Biotechnologies. Turning to the authors' computational methods: Adaptive's ImmunoSEQ software supplied the TCR sequencing data for roughly 17 patients, while MiXCR and VDJtools were used to process three other patients. Because the origin of CDR3 nucleotide sequences shared between donor and recipient could not be assigned, those sequences were removed. To count as alloreactive, a clone needed at least 2-fold expansion over unstimulated cells and a minimum CFSE-low frequency of 0.002% (template counts) or 0.001% (read counts). A clone was considered mappable if detected in the sequenced pre-transplant spleen, lymph node, or MLR CFSE-low populations of the donor or recipient. The cumulative frequency of alloreactive clones was calculated as a percentage of all sequences, weighted by copy number. TCRdb retrieved this table from immuneACCESS and kept in-frame rearrangements only. Not all clones are present; in checked studies, unresolved V genes account for under half, and no reason is known for the remainder. V, J and clone size are those of that table, while D and trimming were read from the DNA. This sample is represented by roughly 29,000 clones; roughly 93% of them were singletons. The ten largest clones capture around 0.72% of the sample.

The rearrangement combines TRBV5-1 with TRBJ1-4; no D gene can be assigned with confidence. The sequence derives from a human patient who received an intestinal transplant, so some T cells may come from the graft donor. This specimen was PBMCs, taken roughly 62 days after intestinal transplant. The CDR3 in this case is CASGEQAGEKLFF. The nucleotide sequence is given as TGCGCCAGCGGGGAGCAGGCAGGAGAAAAACTGTTTTTT.